This T cell receptor (beta chain) came from a study of T cell changes during pregnancy in multiple sclerosis (dated by TCRdb to about 2019). At the level of the whole study: In women with multiple sclerosis, the researchers looked at how the T cell repertoire shifted as pregnancy progressed.

On this clone: This clone's antigen is unknown. No per-base quality is available; no much larger clone lies one base away.

Receptors were amplified or captured by the immunoSEQ multiplex PCR assay. Not all clones reach the TCRdb copy of this immuneACCESS table, which keeps in-frame sequences only. Checked studies attribute under half of the gap to unresolved V genes and leave the rest unexplained. In this sample the table shows about 44,000 clones, approximately 96% of which occur a single time. Jointly, the top ten make up 0.75% to 0.9% of the sample. The CDR3 sequence holds 14 residues, the cysteine and phenylalanine included. The entry retains the CDR3 DNA only, 42 bases that are in frame from base 1. CDR1 and CDR2 were assigned from the germline V gene as MNHEY and SVGAGI. Trimming takes 6 bases from V and 9 bases from J, and the germline ends sit 15 bases apart.

This TCR came from a female donor with multiple sclerosis, enrolled in a pregnancy study. Here the sequenced sample was peripheral blood, taken in the second trimester of pregnancy. The V and J segments used are TRBV6-5 and TRBJ1-6; TRBD1 is a possible D gene, resting on 6 matching bases. The CDR3 region has the sequence CASRPRQDTSPLHF. In nucleotide form, the sequence is TGTGCCAGCAGACCCAGACAGGACACTTCACCCCTCCACTTT.